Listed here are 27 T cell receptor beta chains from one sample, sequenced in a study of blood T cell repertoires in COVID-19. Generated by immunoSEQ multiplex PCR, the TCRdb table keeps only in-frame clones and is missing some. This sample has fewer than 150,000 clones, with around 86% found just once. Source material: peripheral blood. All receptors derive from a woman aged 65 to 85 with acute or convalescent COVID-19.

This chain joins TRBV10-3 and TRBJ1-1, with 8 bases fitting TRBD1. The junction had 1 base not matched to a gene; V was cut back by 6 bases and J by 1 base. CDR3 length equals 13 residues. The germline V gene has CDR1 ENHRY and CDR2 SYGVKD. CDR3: CAIRGQANTEAFF. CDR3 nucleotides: TGTGCCATCAGGGGACAGGCGAACACTGAAGCTTTCTTT.

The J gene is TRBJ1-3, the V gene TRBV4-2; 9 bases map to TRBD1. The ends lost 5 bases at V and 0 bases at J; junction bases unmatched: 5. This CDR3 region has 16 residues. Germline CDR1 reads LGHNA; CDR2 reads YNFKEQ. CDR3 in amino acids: CASSTRQGDSGNTIYF. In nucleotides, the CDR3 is TGTGCCAGCAGCACACGACAGGGGGACTCTGGAAACACCATATATTTT.

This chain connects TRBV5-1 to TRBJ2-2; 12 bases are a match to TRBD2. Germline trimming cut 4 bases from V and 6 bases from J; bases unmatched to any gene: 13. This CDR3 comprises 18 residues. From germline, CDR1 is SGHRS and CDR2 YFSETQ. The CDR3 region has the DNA TGCGCCAGCAGCCTACGGACTAGCGGGGTCCCGCCCCCCGGGGAGCTGTTTTTT. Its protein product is CASSLRTSGVPPPGELFF.

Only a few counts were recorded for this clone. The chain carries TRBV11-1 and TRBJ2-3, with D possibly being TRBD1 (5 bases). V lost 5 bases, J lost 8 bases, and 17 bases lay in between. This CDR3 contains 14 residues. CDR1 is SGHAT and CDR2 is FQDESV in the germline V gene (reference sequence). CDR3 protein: CASSLGVLGATQYF. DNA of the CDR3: TGTGCCAGCAGCCTGGGTGTTTTAGGGGCTACGCAGTATTTT. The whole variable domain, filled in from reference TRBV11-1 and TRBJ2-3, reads EAEVAQSPRYKITEKSQAVAFWCDPISGHATLYWYRQILGQGPELLVQFQDESVVDDSQLPKDRFSAERLKGVDSTLKIQPAELGDSAMYLCASSLGVLGATQYFGPGTRLTVL.

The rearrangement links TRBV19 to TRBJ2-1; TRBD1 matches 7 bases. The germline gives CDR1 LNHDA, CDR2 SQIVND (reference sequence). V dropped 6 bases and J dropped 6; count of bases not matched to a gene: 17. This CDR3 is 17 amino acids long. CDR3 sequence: CASSKPPGQRSFNEQFF. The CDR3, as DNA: TGTGCCAGTAGCAAACCCCCGGGACAGCGATCATTCAATGAGCAGTTCTTC. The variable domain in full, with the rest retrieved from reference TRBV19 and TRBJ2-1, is DGGITQSPKYLFRKEGQNVTLSCEQNLNHDAMYWYRQDPGQGLRLIYYSQIVNDFQKGDIAEGYSVSREKKESFPLTVTSAQKNPTAFYLCASSKPPGQRSFNEQFFGPGTRLTVL.

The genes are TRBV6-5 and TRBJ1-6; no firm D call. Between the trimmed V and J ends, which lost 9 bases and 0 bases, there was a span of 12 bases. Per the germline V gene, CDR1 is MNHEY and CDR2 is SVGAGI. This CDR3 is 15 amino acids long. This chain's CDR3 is CASRRGSSYNSPLHF. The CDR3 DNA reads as TGTGCCAGTCGCCGGGGAAGCTCCTATAATTCACCCCTCCACTTT.

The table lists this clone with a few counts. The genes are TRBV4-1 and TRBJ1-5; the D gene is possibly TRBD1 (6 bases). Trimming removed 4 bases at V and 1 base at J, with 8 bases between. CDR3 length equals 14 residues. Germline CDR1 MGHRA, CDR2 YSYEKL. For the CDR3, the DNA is TGCGCCAGCAGCCTTCAGGGGAGCAATCAGCCCCAGCATTTT. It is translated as CASSLQGSNQPQHF.

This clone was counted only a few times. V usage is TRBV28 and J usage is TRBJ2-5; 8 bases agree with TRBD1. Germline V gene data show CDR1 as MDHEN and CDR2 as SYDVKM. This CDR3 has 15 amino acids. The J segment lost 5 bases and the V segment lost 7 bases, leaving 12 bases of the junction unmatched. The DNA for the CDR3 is TGTGCCAGCACTCCACCGGACAGGGCGACGGAGACCCAGTACTTC. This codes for CASTPPDRATETQYF. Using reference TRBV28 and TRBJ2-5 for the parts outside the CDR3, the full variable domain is DVKVTQSSRYLVKRTGEKVFLECVQDMDHENMFWYRQDPGLGLRLIYFSYDVKMKEKGDIPEGYSVSREKKERFSLILESASTNQTSMYLCASTPPDRATETQYFGPGTRLLVL.

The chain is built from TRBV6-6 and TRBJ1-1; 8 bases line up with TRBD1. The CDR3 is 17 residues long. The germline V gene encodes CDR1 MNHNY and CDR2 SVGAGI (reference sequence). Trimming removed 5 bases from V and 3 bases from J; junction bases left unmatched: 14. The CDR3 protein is CASSPATQGARDTEAFF. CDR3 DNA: TGTGCCAGCAGTCCCGCGACTCAGGGGGCAAGGGACACTGAAGCTTTCTTT.

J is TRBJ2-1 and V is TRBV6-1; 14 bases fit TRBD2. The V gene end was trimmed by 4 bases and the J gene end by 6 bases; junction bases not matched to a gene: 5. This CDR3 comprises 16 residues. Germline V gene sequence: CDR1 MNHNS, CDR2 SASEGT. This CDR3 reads CASSATSGGAINEQFF. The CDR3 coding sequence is TGTGCCAGCAGTGCGACTAGCGGGGGGGCAATCAATGAGCAGTTCTTC.

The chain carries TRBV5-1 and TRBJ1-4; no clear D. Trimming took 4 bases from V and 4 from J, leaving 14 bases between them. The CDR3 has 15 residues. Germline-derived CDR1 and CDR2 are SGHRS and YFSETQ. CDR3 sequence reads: CASSGGPGLNEKLFF. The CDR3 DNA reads TGCGCCAGCAGCGGAGGGCCGGGCCTTAATGAAAAACTGTTTTTT.

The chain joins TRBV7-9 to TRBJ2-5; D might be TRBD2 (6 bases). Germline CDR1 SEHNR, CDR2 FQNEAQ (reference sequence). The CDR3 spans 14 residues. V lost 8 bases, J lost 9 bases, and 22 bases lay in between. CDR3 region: CASAGTAGPGAQYF. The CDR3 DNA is TGTGCCAGCGCAGGGACTGCAGGACCCGGGGCCCAGTACTTC. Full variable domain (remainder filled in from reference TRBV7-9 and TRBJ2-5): DTGVSQNPRHKITKRGQNVTFRCDPISEHNRLYWYRQTLGQGPEFLTYFQNEAQLEKSRLLSDRFSAERPKGSFSTLEIQRTEQGDSAMYLCASAGTAGPGAQYFGPGTRLLVL.

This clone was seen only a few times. The CDR3 DNA is TGCGCCAGCAGGTCCGGGCCTAGCGGGAACACCATATATTTT. Translated, it gives CASRSGPSGNTIYF. This chain uses TRBV5-1 with TRBJ1-3; no definite D call. V was trimmed by 5 bases and J by 7 bases, leaving 16 bases between them. This CDR3 has 14 residues. Per the germline V gene, CDR1 is SGHRS and CDR2 is YFSETQ.

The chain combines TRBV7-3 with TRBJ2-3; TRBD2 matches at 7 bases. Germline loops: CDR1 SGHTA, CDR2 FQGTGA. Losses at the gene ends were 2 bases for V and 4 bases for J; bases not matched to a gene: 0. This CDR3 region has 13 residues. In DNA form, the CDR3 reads TGTGCCAGCAGCTTAGGGGGGGCAGATACGCAGTATTTT. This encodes CASSLGGADTQYF. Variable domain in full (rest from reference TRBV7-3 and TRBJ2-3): GAGVSQTPSNKVTEKGKYVELRCDPISGHTALYWYRQSLGQGPEFLIYFQGTGAADDSGLPNDRFFAVRPEGSVSTLKIQRTERGDSAVYLCASSLGGADTQYFGPGTRLTVL.

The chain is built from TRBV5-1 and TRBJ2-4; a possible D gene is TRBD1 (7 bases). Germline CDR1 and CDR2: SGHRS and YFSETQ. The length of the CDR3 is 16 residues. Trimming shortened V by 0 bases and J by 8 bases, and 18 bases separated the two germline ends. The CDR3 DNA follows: TGCGCCAGCAGCTTGGAGCGGTTAGGGGGCGGGGACATTCAGTACTTC. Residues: CASSLERLGGGDIQYF.

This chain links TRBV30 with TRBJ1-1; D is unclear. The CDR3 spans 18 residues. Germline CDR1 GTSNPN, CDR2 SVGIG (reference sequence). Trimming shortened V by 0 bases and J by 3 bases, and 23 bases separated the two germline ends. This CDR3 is CAWSVAYDPGWVDTEAFF. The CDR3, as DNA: TGTGCCTGGAGTGTGGCATATGACCCCGGGTGGGTGGACACTGAAGCTTTCTTT.

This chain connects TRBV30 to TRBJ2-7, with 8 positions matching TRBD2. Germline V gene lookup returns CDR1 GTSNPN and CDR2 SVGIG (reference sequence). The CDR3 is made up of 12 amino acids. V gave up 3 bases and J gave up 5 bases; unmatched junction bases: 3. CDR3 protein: CAWSGRDDEQYF. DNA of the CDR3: TGTGCCTGGAGCGGGAGGGATGACGAGCAGTACTTC.

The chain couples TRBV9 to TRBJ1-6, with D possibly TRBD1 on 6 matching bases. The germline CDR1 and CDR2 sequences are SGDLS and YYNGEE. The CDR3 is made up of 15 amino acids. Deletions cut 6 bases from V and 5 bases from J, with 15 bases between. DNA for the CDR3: TGTGCCAGCACCGCCAGGGGCGACCATAATTCACCCCTCCACTTT. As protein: CASTARGDHNSPLHF.

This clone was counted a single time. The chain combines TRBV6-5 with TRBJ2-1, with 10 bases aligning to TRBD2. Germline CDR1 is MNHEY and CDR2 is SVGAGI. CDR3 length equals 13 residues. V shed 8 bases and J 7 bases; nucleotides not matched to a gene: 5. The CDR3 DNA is TGTGCCAGCCTGTTTAGCGGGGGGAATGAGCAGTTCTTC. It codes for CASLFSGGNEQFF.

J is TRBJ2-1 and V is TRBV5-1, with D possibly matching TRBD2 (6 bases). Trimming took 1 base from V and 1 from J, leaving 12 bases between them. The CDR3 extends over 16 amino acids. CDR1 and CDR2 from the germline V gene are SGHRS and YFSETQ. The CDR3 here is CASSLTTRGSYNEQFF. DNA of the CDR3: TGCGCCAGCAGCTTGACCACCCGGGGGTCCTACAATGAGCAGTTCTTC. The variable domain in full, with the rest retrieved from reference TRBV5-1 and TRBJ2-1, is KAGVTQTPRYLIKTRGQQVTLSCSPISGHRSVSWYQQTPGQGLQFLFEYFSETQRNKGNFPGRFSGRQFSNSRSEMNVSTLELGDSALYLCASSLTTRGSYNEQFFGPGTRLTVL.

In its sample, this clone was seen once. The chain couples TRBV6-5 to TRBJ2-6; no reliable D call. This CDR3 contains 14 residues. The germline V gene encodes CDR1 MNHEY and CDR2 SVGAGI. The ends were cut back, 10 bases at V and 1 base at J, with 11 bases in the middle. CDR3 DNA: TGTGCCACCTGCCAGGTGTCTGGGGCCAACGTCCTGACTTTC. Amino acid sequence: CATCQVSGANVLTF.

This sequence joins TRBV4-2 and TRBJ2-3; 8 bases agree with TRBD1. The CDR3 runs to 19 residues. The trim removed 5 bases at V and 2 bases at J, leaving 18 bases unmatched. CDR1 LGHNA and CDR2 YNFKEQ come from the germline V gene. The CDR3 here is CASSSTGLATGGYTDTQYF. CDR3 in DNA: TGTGCCAGCAGCTCCACCGGCCTAGCTACAGGGGGTTACACAGATACGCAGTATTTT.

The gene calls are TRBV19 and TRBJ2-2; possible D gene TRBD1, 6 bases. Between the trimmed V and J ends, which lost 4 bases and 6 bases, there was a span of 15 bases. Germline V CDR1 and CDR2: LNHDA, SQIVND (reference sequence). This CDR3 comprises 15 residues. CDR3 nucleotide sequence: TGTGCCAGTAGTAGGAGCTCGACAGGATCCGGGGAGCTGTTTTTT. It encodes CASSRSSTGSGELFF.

CDR3 in amino acids: CASTHSGESSYEQYF. The DNA for the CDR3 is TGTGCCAGCACTCACAGCGGGGAGAGCTCCTACGAGCAGTACTTC. The rearrangement uses TRBV14 and TRBJ2-7; 7 nucleotides line up with TRBD2. Germline V gene lookup returns CDR1 SGHDN and CDR2 FVKESK. Trimming took 7 bases from V and 0 from J; bases not matched to a gene: 9. The CDR3 contains 15 residues.

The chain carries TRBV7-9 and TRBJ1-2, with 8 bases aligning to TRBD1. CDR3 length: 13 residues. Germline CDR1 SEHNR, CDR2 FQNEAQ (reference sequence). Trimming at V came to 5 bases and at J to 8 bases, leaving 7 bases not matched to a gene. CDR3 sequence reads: CASSPGQGRGYTF. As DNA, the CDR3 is TGTGCCAGCAGCCCCGGACAGGGTCGGGGCTACACCTTC.

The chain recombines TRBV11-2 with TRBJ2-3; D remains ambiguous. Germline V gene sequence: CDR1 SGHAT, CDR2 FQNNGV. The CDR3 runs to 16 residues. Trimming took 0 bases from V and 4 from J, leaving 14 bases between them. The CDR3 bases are TGTGCCAGCAGCTTAGATCGCGCGGCTATCCCAGATACGCAGTATTTT. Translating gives CASSLDRAAIPDTQYF.

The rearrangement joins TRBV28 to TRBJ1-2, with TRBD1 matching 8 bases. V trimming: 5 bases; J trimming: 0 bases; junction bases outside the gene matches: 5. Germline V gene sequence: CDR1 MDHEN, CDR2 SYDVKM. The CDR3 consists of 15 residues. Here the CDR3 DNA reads TGTGCCAGCAGTCGGACAGGGACCCCTAACTATGGCTACACCTTC. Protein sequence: CASSRTGTPNYGYTF.